This entry lists 15 T cell receptor beta chains sequenced from one sample in a study of blood T cell repertoires in COVID-19. Profiling relied on immunoSEQ multiplex PCR, and the TCRdb table lists in-frame clones only, not all of them. The table has 60,000 to 75,000 clones, 79% seen once. Sequenced: peripheral blood. The receptors shown here come from a woman between 70 and 85 years old with acute or convalescent COVID-19.

The rearrangement joins TRBV7-8 to TRBJ1-3; 8 nucleotides line up with TRBD1. The CDR3 has 15 residues. Trimming cost V 6 bases and J 7 bases; bases outside gene matches: 11. Germline V gene sequence: CDR1 SGHVS, CDR2 FQNEAQ. The CDR3 reads CASSSDRGRVNTIYF. The DNA of the CDR3 is TGTGCCAGCAGTTCCGACAGGGGAAGGGTTAACACCATATATTTT.

The chain recombines TRBV5-4 with TRBJ2-1; D gene ambiguous. The CDR3 extends over 13 amino acids. Trimming took 0 bases from V and 8 from J, leaving 9 bases between them. Germline CDR1 SGHNT, CDR2 YYREEE (reference sequence). The CDR3 is CASSLAQRHEQFF. CDR3 coding DNA: TGTGCCAGCAGCTTGGCTCAGCGTCATGAGCAGTTCTTC.

The chain combines TRBV9 with TRBJ2-5; 7 bases agree with TRBD1. The CDR3 consists of 15 residues. Germline CDR1 is SGDLS and CDR2 is YYNGEE. V trimming: 2 bases; J trimming: 4 bases; junction bases outside the gene matches: 8. CDR3 region: CASSVGRGLGETQYF. The CDR3 nucleotides read TGTGCCAGCAGCGTTGGCAGGGGGTTGGGAGAGACCCAGTACTTC. The variable domain in full, with the rest retrieved from reference TRBV9 and TRBJ2-5, is DSGVTQTPKHLITATGQRVTLRCSPRSGDLSVYWYQQSLDQGLQFLIQYYNGEERAKGNILERFSAQQFPDLHSELNLSSLELGDSALYFCASSVGRGLGETQYFGPGTRLLVL.

The CDR3 loop reads CASSLVVGTGTSPLHF. The DNA of the CDR3 is TGTGCCAGCAGTCTAGTTGTCGGGACAGGGACCTCACCCCTCCACTTT. The rearrangement links TRBV27 to TRBJ1-6; 9 bases line up with TRBD1. CDR3 length: 16 residues. J lost 10 bases, V lost 5 bases, and 12 bases had no gene match. Germline lookup yields CDR1 MNHEY and CDR2 SMNVEV (reference sequence).

Only one count was recorded for this clone. The J gene is TRBJ2-5, the V gene TRBV9, with 10 bases fitting TRBD2. This CDR3 spans 15 amino acids. Germline V gene lookup returns CDR1 SGDLS and CDR2 YYNGEE. V was pared by 0 bases and J by 1 base, with 0 bases of the junction left unmatched. The CDR3 region is CASSVGTSGQETQYF. As DNA, the CDR3 is TGTGCCAGCAGCGTAGGGACTAGCGGCCAAGAGACCCAGTACTTC. Full variable domain (rest looked up from reference TRBV9 and TRBJ2-5): DSGVTQTPKHLITATGQRVTLRCSPRSGDLSVYWYQQSLDQGLQFLIQYYNGEERAKGNILERFSAQQFPDLHSELNLSSLELGDSALYFCASSVGTSGQETQYFGPGTRLLVL.

The chain uses TRBV28 and TRBJ2-1; maybe TRBD2 (6 bases). CDR3 length: 16 amino acids. V lost 2 bases, J lost 7 bases, and 18 bases lay in between. CDR1 is MDHEN and CDR2 is SYDVKM in the germline V gene. The CDR3 here is CASSLPEGPRENEQFF. The CDR3 nucleotides read TGTGCCAGCAGTTTACCGGAGGGCCCACGGGAGAATGAGCAGTTCTTC.

The V call is TRBV5-8, the J call TRBJ2-3, with TRBD2 as a possible D gene (6 bases). The V end was cut by 2 bases, the J end by 1 base, with 14 bases between. Germline V gene lookup returns CDR1 SGHTS and CDR2 YDEGEE. The CDR3 spans 16 residues. Here the CDR3 reads CASSLGGARGTDTQYF. The CDR3 DNA is TGTGCCAGCAGCTTAGGCGGGGCTCGGGGCACAGATACGCAGTATTTT.

The V call is TRBV6-5, the J call TRBJ1-2, with TRBD1 matching 7 bases. The CDR3 sequence is 14 residues long. With V trimmed by 6 bases and J by 0 bases, 4 bases remained unmatched. Germline V gene sequence: CDR1 MNHEY, CDR2 SVGAGI. The CDR3 DNA follows: TGTGCCAGCAGCCCAGGGACAGCTAACTATGGCTACACCTTC. Translated, it gives CASSPGTANYGYTF.

This clone showed up just a few times. The V and J genes are TRBV12-3 or TRBV12-4 and TRBJ1-2; the D gene is possibly TRBD1 (5 bases). The CDR3 is made up of 13 amino acids. V lost 6 bases, J lost 8 bases, and 16 bases lay in between. CDR3 sequence: CASRLQDPGGYTF. The CDR3 nucleotides are TGTGCCAGCAGATTACAGGATCCGGGGGGCTACACCTTC.

V usage is TRBV7-6 and J usage is TRBJ1-1, with no clear D. The germline gives CDR1 SGHVS, CDR2 FNYEAQ. The CDR3 is made up of 13 amino acids. The V gene lost 3 bases and the J gene lost 1 base, with 6 bases spanning the gap. CDR3 region: CASSLGRNTEAFF. The CDR3 coding sequence is TGTGCCAGCAGCTTGGGGAGGAACACTGAAGCTTTCTTT.

J is TRBJ2-7 and V is TRBV28; 7 bases line up with TRBD1. Germline CDR1 reads MDHEN; CDR2 reads SYDVKM. The CDR3 has 15 amino acids. Germline trimming cut 5 bases from V and 0 bases from J; bases unmatched to any gene: 7. The CDR3 loop reads CASSAWGQNSYEQYF. DNA for the CDR3: TGTGCCAGCAGTGCCTGGGGACAGAACTCCTACGAGCAGTACTTC. Looking up the rest from reference TRBV28 and TRBJ2-7 gives the full variable domain: DVKVTQSSRYLVKRTGEKVFLECVQDMDHENMFWYRQDPGLGLRLIYFSYDVKMKEKGDIPEGYSVSREKKERFSLILESASTNQTSMYLCASSAWGQNSYEQYFGPGTRLTVT.

The CDR3 here is CASSPPGLREVWAQYF. DNA for the CDR3: TGTGCCAGCAGTCCCCCGGGACTTCGGGAGGTGTGGGCGCAGTATTTT. V usage is TRBV6-2 or TRBV6-3 and J usage is TRBJ2-3, with TRBD2 identical over 7 bases. CDR3 size: 16 residues. J lost 10 bases, V lost 5 bases, and 18 bases had no gene match. CDR1 MNHEY and CDR2 SVGEGT come from the germline V gene.

V is TRBV6-6 and J is TRBJ2-7; D is perhaps TRBD2 (5 bases). This CDR3 contains 13 residues. Per the germline V gene, CDR1 is MNHNY and CDR2 is SVGAGI (reference sequence). Trimming stripped 2 bases from V and 5 bases from J, with 10 bases between. Written as DNA, the CDR3 is TGTGCCAGCAGTTACCGGGCTAGCAACGAGCAGTACTTC. This translates into CASSYRASNEQYF.

V usage is TRBV5-1 and J usage is TRBJ2-2, with D hard to call. This CDR3 spans 16 amino acids. CDR1 is SGHRS, CDR2 YFSETQ, per germline. V lost 1 base to trimming and J lost 0 bases, with 10 bases between them. The CDR3 spells CASSLRAFANTGELFF. The CDR3 DNA follows: TGCGCCAGCAGCTTGAGAGCTTTCGCGAACACCGGGGAGCTGTTTTTT.

In the case of this clone: The identical CDR3 is also encoded by other nucleotide sequences in the sample. The chain links TRBV10-3 to TRBJ2-3; 8 bases agree with TRBD2. CDR1 ENHRY and CDR2 SYGVKD come from the germline V gene. The V and J ends lost 2 bases and 2 bases, in that order; junction bases with no gene match: 6. The CDR3 contains 16 residues. The CDR3 sequence is CAISEGLAGSTDTQYF. CDR3 nucleotide sequence: TGTGCCATCAGTGAGGGGTTAGCGGGGTCCACAGATACGCAGTATTTT.